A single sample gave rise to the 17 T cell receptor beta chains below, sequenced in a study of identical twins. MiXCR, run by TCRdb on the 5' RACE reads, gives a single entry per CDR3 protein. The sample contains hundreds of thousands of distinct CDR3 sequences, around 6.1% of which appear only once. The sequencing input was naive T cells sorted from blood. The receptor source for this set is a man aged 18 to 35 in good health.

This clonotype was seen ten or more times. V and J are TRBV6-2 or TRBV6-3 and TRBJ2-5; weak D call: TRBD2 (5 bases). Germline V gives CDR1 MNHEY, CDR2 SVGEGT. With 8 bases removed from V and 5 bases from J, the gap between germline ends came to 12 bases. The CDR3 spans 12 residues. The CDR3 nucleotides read TGTGCCAGCGAGGGCAGTCACGAGACCCAGTACTTC. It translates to CASEGSHETQYF.

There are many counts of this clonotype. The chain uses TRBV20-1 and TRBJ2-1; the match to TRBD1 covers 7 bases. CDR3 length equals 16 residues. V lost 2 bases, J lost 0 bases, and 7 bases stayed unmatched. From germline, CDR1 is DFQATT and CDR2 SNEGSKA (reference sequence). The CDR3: CSARTLQGSSYNEQFF. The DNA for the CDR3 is TGCAGTGCTAGAACCTTACAGGGGAGCTCCTACAATGAGCAGTTCTTC.

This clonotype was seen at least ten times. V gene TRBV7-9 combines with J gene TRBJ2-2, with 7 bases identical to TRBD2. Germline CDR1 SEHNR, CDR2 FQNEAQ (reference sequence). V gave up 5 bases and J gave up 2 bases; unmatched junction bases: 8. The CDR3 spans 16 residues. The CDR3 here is CASSPISGLNTGELFF. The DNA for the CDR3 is TGTGCCAGCAGCCCAATATCGGGACTAAACACCGGGGAGCTGTTTTTT.

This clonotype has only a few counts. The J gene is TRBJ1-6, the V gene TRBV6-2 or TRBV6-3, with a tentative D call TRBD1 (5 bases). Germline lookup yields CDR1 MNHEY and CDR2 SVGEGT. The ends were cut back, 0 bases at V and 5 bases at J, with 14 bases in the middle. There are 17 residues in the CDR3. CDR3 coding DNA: TGTGCCAGCAGTTACTCGTTCCAGGGAGGAGATAATTCACCCCTCCACTTT. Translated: CASSYSFQGGDNSPLHF.

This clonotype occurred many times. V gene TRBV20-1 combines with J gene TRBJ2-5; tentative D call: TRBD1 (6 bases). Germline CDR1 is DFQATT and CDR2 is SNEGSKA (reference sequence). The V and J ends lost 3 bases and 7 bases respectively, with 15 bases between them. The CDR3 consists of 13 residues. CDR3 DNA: TGCAGTGCTAGGTCAGCTCGAGGGGGGACCCAGTACTTC. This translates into CSARSARGGTQYF.

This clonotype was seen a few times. Here the CDR3 reads CASSTPETDTQYF. The CDR3 bases are TGTGCCAGCAGCACCCCGGAGACAGATACGCAGTATTTT. The chain has TRBV6-2 or TRBV6-3 and TRBJ2-3; no definite D call. The germline CDR1 and CDR2 sequences are MNHEY and SVGEGT. The CDR3 contains 13 residues. Trimming stripped 6 bases from V and 3 bases from J, with 10 bases between.

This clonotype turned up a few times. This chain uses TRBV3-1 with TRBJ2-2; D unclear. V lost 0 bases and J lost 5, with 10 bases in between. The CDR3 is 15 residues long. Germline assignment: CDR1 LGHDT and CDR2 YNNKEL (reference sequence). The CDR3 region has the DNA TGTGCCAGCAGCCAAGACGCCCTGAGGACCGGGGAGCTGTTTTTT. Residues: CASSQDALRTGELFF.

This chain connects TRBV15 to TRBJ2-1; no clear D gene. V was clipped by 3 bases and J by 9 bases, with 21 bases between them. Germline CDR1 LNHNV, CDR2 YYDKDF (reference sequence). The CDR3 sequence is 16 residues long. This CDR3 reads CATSSEWSESFGEQFF. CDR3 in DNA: TGTGCCACCAGCAGCGAGTGGTCAGAATCGTTCGGTGAGCAGTTCTTC. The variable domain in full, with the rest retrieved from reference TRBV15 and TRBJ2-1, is DAMVIQNPRYQVTQFGKPVTLSCSQTLNHNVMYWYQQKSSQAPKLLFHYYDKDFNNEADTPDNFQSRRPNTSFCFLDIRSPGLGDTAMYLCATSSEWSESFGEQFFGPGTRLTVL.

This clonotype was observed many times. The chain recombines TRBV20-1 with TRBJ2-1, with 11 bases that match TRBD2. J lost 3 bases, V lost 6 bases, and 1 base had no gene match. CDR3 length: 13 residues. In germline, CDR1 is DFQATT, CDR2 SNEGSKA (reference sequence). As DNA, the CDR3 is TGCAGTGCCGGGACTAGCGGCTACAATGAGCAGTTCTTC. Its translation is CSAGTSGYNEQFF.

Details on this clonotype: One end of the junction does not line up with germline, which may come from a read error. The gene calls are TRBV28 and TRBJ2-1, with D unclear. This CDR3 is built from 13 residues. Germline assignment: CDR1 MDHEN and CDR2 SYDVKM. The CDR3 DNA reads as TGTGGCAGCAGTTCACCAGACTACAATGAGCAGTTCTTC. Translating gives CGSSSPDYNEQFF. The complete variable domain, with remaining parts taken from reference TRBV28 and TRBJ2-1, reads DVKVTQSSRYLVKRTGEKVFLECVQDMDHENMFWYRQDPGLGLRLIYFSYDVKMKEKGDIPEGYSVSREKKERFSLILESASTNQTSMYLCGSSSPDYNEQFFGPGTRLTVL.

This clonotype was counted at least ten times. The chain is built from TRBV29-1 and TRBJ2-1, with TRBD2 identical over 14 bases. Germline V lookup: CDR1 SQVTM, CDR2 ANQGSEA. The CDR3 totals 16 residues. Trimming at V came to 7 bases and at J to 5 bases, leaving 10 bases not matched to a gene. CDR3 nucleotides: TGCAGCGGAGGACTAGCGGGAGGAGAGTGGAACAATGAGCAGTTCTTC. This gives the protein CSGGLAGGEWNNEQFF.

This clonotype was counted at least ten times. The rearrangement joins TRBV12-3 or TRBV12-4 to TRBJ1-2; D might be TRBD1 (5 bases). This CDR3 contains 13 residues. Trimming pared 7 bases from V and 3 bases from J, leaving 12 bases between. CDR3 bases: TGTGCCAGCACCCCACAGGATTACTATGGCTACACCTTC. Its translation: CASTPQDYYGYTF.

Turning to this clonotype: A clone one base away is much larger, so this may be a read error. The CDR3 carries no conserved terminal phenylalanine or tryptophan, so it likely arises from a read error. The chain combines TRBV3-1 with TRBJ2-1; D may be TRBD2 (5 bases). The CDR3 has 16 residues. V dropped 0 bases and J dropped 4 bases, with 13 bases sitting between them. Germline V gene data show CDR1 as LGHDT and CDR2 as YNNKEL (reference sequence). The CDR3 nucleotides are TGTGCCAGCAGCCAAGATGGTAGCGTGAGGTACAATGAGCAGTTCTCC. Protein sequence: CASSQDGSVRYNEQFS.

CDR3 DNA: TGTGCCAGCAGCTCCAGGGGCGGGAGAGGCCAAGAGACCCAGTACTTC. Translation gives CASSSRGGRGQETQYF. V and J are TRBV11-3 and TRBJ2-5, with D possibly TRBD2 on 7 matching bases. Germline V CDR1 and CDR2: SGHNT, YENEEA. The V gene lost 4 bases and the J gene lost 1 base, with 16 bases spanning the gap. This CDR3 comprises 16 residues. Full variable domain (rest looked up from reference TRBV11-3 and TRBJ2-5): EAGVVQSPRYKIIEKKQPVAFWCNPISGHNTLYWYLQNLGQGPELLIRYENEEAVDDSQLPKDRFSAERLKGVDSTLKIQPAELGDSAVYLCASSSRGGRGQETQYFGPGTRLLVL.

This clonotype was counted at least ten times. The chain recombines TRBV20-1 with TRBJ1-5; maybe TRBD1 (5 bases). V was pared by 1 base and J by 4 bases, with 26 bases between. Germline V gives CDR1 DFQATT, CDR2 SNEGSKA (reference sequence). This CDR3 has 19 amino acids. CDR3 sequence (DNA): TGCAGTGCTAGAGGTGAAATCGGGACTTCATCTTGGGGGAATCAGCCCCAGCATTTT. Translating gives CSARGEIGTSSWGNQPQHF.

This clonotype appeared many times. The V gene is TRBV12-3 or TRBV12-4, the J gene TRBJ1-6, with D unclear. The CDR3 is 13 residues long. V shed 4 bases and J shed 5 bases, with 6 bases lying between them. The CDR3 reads CASSSRDNSPLHF. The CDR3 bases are TGTGCCAGCAGTTCTCGGGATAATTCACCCCTCCACTTT.

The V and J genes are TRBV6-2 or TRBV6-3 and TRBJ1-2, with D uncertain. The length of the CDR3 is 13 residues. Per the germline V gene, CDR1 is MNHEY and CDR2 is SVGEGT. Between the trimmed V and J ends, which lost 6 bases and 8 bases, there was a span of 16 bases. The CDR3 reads CASRPGLNKGYTF. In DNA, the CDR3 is TGTGCCAGCAGACCCGGACTGAATAAGGGCTACACCTTC.